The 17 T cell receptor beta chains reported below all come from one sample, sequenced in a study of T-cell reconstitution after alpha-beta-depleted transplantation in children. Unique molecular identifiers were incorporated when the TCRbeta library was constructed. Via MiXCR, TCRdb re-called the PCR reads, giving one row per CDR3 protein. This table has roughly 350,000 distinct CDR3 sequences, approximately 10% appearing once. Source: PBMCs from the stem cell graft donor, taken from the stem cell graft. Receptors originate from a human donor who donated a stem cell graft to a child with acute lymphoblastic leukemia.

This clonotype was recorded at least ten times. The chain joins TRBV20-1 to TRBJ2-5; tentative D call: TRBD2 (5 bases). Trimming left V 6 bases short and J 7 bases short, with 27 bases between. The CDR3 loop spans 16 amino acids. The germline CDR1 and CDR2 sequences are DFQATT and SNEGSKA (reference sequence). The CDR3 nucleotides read TGCAGTGCATCCGGCCTCCTAAAACCCCTAGCAGGGACCCAGTACTTC. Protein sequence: CSASGLLKPLAGTQYF.

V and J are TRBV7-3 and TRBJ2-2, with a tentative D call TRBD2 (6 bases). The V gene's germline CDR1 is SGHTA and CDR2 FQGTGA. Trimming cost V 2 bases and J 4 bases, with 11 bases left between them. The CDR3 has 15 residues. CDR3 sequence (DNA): TGTGCCAGCAGCTTACATGCGGGAAGCACCGGGGAGCTGTTTTTT. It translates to CASSLHAGSTGELFF.

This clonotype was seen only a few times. DNA of the CDR3: TGTGCCAGCAGAAGTCCGGGACATCGGAACACCGGGGAGCTGTTTTTT. Amino acid sequence: CASRSPGHRNTGELFF. The chain is built from TRBV6-1 and TRBJ2-2; a weak D match, TRBD1 (6 bases). The CDR3 has 16 residues. Germline-derived CDR1 and CDR2 are MNHNS and SASEGT. The germline V and J ends were trimmed by 6 bases and 1 base, with 15 bases remaining between them.

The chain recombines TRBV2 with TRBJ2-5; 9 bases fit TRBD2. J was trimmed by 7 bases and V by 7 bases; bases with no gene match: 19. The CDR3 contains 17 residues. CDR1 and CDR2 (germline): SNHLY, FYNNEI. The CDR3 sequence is CASNRGEAGGPGGTQYF. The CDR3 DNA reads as TGTGCCAGCAATCGGGGAGAAGCGGGAGGCCCGGGGGGGACCCAGTACTTC. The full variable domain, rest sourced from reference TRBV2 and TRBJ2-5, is EPEVTQTPSHQVTQMGQEVILRCVPISNHLYFYWYRQILGQKVEFLVSFYNNEISEKSEIFDDQFSVERPDGSNFTLKIRSTKLEDSAMYFCASNRGEAGGPGGTQYFGPGTRLLVL.

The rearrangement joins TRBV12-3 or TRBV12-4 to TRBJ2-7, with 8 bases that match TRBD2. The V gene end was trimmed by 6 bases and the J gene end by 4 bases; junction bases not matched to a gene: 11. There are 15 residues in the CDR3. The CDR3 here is CASRRSGRASYEQYF. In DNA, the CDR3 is TGTGCCAGCAGGAGGAGCGGGAGAGCGTCATACGAGCAGTACTTC.

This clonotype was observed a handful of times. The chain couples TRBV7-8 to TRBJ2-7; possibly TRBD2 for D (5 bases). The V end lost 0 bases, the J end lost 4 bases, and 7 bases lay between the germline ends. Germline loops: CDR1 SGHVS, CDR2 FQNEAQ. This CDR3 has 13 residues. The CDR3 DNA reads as TGTGCCAGCAGCTTAGCGAGGGTTTACGAGCAGTACTTC. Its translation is CASSLARVYEQYF.

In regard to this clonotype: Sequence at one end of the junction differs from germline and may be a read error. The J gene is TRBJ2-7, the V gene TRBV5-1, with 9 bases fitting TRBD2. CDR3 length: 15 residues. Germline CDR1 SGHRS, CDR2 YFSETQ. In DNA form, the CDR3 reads TGCACCAGCAGCTTGTCTAGCGGGGCTGCCTACGAGCAGTACTTC. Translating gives CTSSLSSGAAYEQYF.

CDR3 nucleotides: TGCAGTGCTAGACCCGGACTAGCGCGACACAATGAGCAGTTCTTC. Its protein is CSARPGLARHNEQFF. The chain is built from TRBV20-1 and TRBJ2-1; 9 nucleotides match TRBD2. In germline, CDR1 is DFQATT, CDR2 SNEGSKA (reference sequence). The CDR3 has 15 amino acids. J was trimmed by 5 bases and V by 2 bases; bases with no gene match: 7.

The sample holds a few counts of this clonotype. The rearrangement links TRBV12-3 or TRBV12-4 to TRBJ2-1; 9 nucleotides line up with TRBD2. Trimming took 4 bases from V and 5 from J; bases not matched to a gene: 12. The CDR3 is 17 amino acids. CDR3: CASSYASGTRHDNEQFF. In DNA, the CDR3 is TGTGCCAGCAGTTACGCTAGCGGGACCCGGCACGACAATGAGCAGTTCTTC.

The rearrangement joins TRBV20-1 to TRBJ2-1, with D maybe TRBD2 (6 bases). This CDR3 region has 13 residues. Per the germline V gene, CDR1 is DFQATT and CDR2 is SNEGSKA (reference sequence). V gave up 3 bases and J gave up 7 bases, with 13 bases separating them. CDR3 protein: CSASPYRENEQFF. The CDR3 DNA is TGCAGTGCTAGTCCCTATCGGGAGAATGAGCAGTTCTTC.

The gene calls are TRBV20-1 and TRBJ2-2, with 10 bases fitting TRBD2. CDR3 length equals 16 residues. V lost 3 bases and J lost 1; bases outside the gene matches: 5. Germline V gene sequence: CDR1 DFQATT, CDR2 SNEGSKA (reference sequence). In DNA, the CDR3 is TGCAGTGCTAGGCAAATAGCGGGAGGGAACACCGGGGAGCTGTTTTTT. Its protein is CSARQIAGGNTGELFF.

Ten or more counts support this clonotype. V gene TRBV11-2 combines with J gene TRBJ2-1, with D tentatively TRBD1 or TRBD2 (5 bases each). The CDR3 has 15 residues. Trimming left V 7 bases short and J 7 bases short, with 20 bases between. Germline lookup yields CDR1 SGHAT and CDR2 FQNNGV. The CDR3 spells CASTPGPVATNEQFF. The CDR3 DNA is TGTGCCAGCACCCCGGGACCGGTCGCTACTAATGAGCAGTTCTTC.

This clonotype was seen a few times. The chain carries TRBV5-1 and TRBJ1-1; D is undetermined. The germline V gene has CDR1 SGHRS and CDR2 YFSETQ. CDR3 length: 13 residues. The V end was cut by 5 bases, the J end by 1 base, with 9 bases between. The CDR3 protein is CASSISGNTEAFF. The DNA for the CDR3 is TGCGCCAGCAGTATCAGCGGGAACACTGAAGCTTTCTTT.

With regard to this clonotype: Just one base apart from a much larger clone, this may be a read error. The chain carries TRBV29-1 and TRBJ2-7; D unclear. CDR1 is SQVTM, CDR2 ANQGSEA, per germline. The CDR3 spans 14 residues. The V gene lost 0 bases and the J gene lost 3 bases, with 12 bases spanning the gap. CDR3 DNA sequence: TGCAGCGTTGAAGAGGCTCTCATTCTCTACGAGCAGTACTTC. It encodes CSVEEALILYEQYF.

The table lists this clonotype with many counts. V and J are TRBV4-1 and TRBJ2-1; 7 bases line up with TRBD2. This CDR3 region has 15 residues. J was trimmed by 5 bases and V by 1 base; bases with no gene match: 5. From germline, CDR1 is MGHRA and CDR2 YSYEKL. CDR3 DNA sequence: TGCGCCAGCAGCCAAGTTGCGGGAGCCGACAATGAGCAGTTCTTC. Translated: CASSQVAGADNEQFF.

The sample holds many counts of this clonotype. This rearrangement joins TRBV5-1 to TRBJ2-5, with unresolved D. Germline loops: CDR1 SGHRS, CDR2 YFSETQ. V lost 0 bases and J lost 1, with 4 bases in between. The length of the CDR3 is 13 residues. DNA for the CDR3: TGCGCCAGCAGCTTGGGGGTCCAAGAGACCCAGTACTTC. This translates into CASSLGVQETQYF.

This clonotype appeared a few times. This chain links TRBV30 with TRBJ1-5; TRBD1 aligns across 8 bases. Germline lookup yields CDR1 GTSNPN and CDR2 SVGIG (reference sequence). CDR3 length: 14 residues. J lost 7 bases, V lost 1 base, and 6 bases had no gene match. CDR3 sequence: CAWSGGTGGQPQHF. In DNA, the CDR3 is TGTGCCTGGAGTGGAGGGACAGGTGGGCAGCCCCAGCATTTT.